The 27 T cell receptor beta chains presented below share a single source sample, sequenced in a study of blood T cell repertoires in COVID-19. The table came from immunoSEQ multiplex PCR; TCRdb's copy has only in-frame clones and leaves some out. This sample has 60,000 to 85,000 clones; over 85% occur once, and the top ten carry around 1.6%. The sequencing input was peripheral blood. The receptor source for this set is a man aged 45-65 years with acute or convalescent COVID-19.

J is TRBJ1-4 and V is TRBV28; D is uncertain. Germline V gene lookup returns CDR1 MDHEN and CDR2 SYDVKM. V dropped 1 base and J dropped 2 bases, with 5 bases sitting between them. This CDR3 has 14 residues. CDR3 loop: CASSLSPTNEKLFF. The CDR3 coding sequence is TGTGCCAGCAGTTTATCTCCGACTAATGAAAAACTGTTTTTT.

The J gene is TRBJ1-1, the V gene TRBV12-3 or TRBV12-4, with D unclear. CDR3 length equals 13 residues. Trimming left V 3 bases short and J 1 base short, with 6 bases between. The CDR3 here is CASSFGANTEAFF. The CDR3 coding sequence is TGTGCCAGCAGTTTCGGAGCGAACACTGAAGCTTTCTTT.

This chain connects TRBV25-1 to TRBJ1-6, with D possibly TRBD1 on 5 matching bases. V lost 3 bases to trimming and J lost 0 bases, with 12 bases between them. Germline CDR1 reads MGHDK; CDR2 reads SYGVNS. The CDR3 has 17 amino acids. CDR3 DNA: TGTGCCAGCAGTGACCACAGGATTAGCTCCTATAATTCACCCCTCCACTTT. Translating gives CASSDHRISSYNSPLHF.

The rearrangement links TRBV18 to TRBJ2-1; TRBD2 matches at 8 bases. V shed 3 bases and J 2 bases; nucleotides not matched to a gene: 3. Germline values: CDR1 KGHSH, CDR2 LQKENI. There are 15 residues in the CDR3. The DNA for the CDR3 is TGTGCCAGCTCACCTACTAGCGGAGCCTACAATGAGCAGTTCTTC. It is translated as CASSPTSGAYNEQFF. The full variable domain, in which reference TRBV18 and TRBJ2-1 provide the parts outside the CDR3, is NAGVMQNPRHLVRRRGQEARLRCSPMKGHSHVYWYRQLPEEGLKFMVYLQKENIIDESGMPKERFSAEFPKEGPSILRIQQVVRGDSAAYFCASSPTSGAYNEQFFGPGTRLTVL.

The chain uses TRBV19 and TRBJ2-3, with D unresolved. The CDR3 is 13 amino acids. Trimming stripped 0 bases from V and 10 bases from J, with 11 bases between. Germline V gene lookup returns CDR1 LNHDA and CDR2 SQIVND (reference sequence). CDR3 sequence reads: CASSIDQRSSQYF. In DNA form, the CDR3 reads TGTGCCAGTAGTATAGATCAGAGGTCTTCGCAGTATTTT.

V and J are TRBV19 and TRBJ1-2; D remains ambiguous. V was trimmed by 5 bases and J by 0 bases, leaving 10 bases between them. There are 14 residues in the CDR3. Germline CDR1 and CDR2: LNHDA and SQIVND (reference sequence). CDR3 protein: CASSRPGTNYGYTF. CDR3 nucleotide sequence: TGTGCCAGTAGTCGACCCGGGACTAACTATGGCTACACCTTC.

The J gene is TRBJ2-1, the V gene TRBV27; 7 bases align to TRBD2. The CDR3 is 14 amino acids. The germline gives CDR1 MNHEY, CDR2 SMNVEV (reference sequence). Unmatched junction bases numbered 4, after V lost 2 bases and J lost 6 bases. CDR3 in DNA: TGTGCCAGCAGTTTAATTAGCGGGCCCAATGAGCAGTTCTTC. It translates to CASSLISGPNEQFF.

The chain employs TRBV9 and TRBJ2-2; D perhaps matches TRBD2 (6 bases). Per the germline V gene, CDR1 is SGDLS and CDR2 is YYNGEE. This CDR3 contains 16 residues. The ends were cut back, 3 bases at V and 2 bases at J, with 14 bases in the middle. The CDR3 loop reads CASSAPRGFNTGELFF. The CDR3 nucleotides are TGTGCCAGCAGCGCCCCCCGGGGGTTTAACACCGGGGAGCTGTTTTTT.

This clone was seen only a few times. The chain carries TRBV6-4 and TRBJ2-1; D not certain. Per germline, CDR1 MRHNA and CDR2 SNTAGT. Deletions cut 2 bases from V and 9 bases from J, with 11 bases between. CDR3 length: 13 amino acids. CDR3 nucleotides: TGTGCCAGCAGTGACGACGACAACAGTGAGCAGTTCTTC. Translated: CASSDDDNSEQFF.

The V call is TRBV7-3, the J call TRBJ2-2; 8 nucleotides align to TRBD2. Per germline, CDR1 SGHTA and CDR2 FQGTGA. The CDR3 totals 15 residues. Germline trimming cut 5 bases from V and 3 bases from J; bases unmatched to any gene: 5. CDR3 sequence reads: CASSQAGGDTGELFF. The DNA for the CDR3 is TGTGCCAGCAGCCAGGCGGGGGGTGACACCGGGGAGCTGTTTTTT.

The chain carries TRBV6-2 or TRBV6-3 and TRBJ1-2, with a weak D call TRBD1 (6 bases). From germline, CDR1 is MNHEY and CDR2 SVGEGT. V was clipped by 4 bases and J by 5 bases, with 8 bases between them. This CDR3 has 12 amino acids. CDR3 nucleotide sequence: TGTGCCAGCAGTTCACAGGGTTATGGCTACACCTTC. It codes for CASSSQGYGYTF.

This clone occurred once. The V call is TRBV4-1, the J call TRBJ2-3; 9 positions agree with TRBD2. Per the germline V gene, CDR1 is MGHRA and CDR2 is YSYEKL. V shed 4 bases and J 1 base; nucleotides not matched to a gene: 3. This CDR3 is 15 amino acids long. The DNA for the CDR3 is TGCGCCAGCAGCCTTCGGACTAGCGGCACAGATACGCAGTATTTT. This encodes CASSLRTSGTDTQYF.

The V call is TRBV5-5, the J call TRBJ2-6; 7 positions match TRBD1. This CDR3 comprises 15 residues. Germline V gives CDR1 SGHKS, CDR2 YYEKEE (reference sequence). V lost 4 bases to trimming and J lost 1 base; unmatched junction nucleotides: 2. The CDR3 DNA sequence: TGTGCCAGCAGCCGACAGGGATCTGGGGCCAACGTCCTGACTTTC. This codes for CASSRQGSGANVLTF. Drawing the rest from reference TRBV5-5 and TRBJ2-6, the complete variable domain is DAGVTQSPTHLIKTRGQQVTLRCSPISGHKSVSWYQQVLGQGPQFIFQYYEKEERGRGNFPDRFSARQFPNYSSELNVNALLLGDSALYLCASSRQGSGANVLTFGAGSRLTVL.

V and J are TRBV28 and TRBJ2-1; TRBD2 matches 11 bases. Per germline, CDR1 MDHEN and CDR2 SYDVKM. J lost 5 bases, V lost 7 bases, and 13 bases had no gene match. The CDR3 sequence is 17 residues long. Here the CDR3 DNA reads TGTGCCAGCAACGCTAGCGGGAGGACCGTCCTAGACAATGAGCAGTTCTTC. Its protein product is CASNASGRTVLDNEQFF.

The rearrangement uses TRBV27 and TRBJ2-7; 13 bases are shared with TRBD2. V was clipped by 6 bases and J by 4 bases; unmatched bases: 3. Germline CDR1 MNHEY, CDR2 SMNVEV (reference sequence). There are 14 residues in the CDR3. CDR3 protein: CASSPTSGGYEQYF. CDR3 DNA: TGTGCCAGCAGCCCGACTAGCGGGGGGTACGAGCAGTACTTC.

This chain uses TRBV15 with TRBJ2-3, with 13 bases aligning to TRBD2. The CDR3 is 18 amino acids. Trimming at V came to 5 bases and at J to 3 bases, leaving 11 bases not matched to a gene. CDR1 and CDR2 from the germline V gene are LNHNV and YYDKDF (reference sequence). The chain's CDR3 is CATSLRTSGSGVTDTQYF. In DNA, the CDR3 is TGTGCCACCAGCCTCCGGACTAGCGGGAGTGGGGTGACAGATACGCAGTATTTT.

The chain employs TRBV6-4 and TRBJ1-6; TRBD1 agrees at 7 bases. Germline CDR1 is MRHNA and CDR2 is SNTAGT. V was clipped by 8 bases and J by 9 bases; unmatched bases: 7. The CDR3 totals 13 residues. CDR3 coding DNA: TGTGCCAGCGGGGGGACAGCTGGTTCACCCCTCCACTTT. It translates to CASGGTAGSPLHF.

The chain is built from TRBV19 and TRBJ2-2; TRBD2 matches 14 bases. Germline loops: CDR1 LNHDA, CDR2 SQIVND (reference sequence). The CDR3 is made up of 15 amino acids. Trimming at V came to 5 bases and at J to 6 bases, leaving 2 bases not matched to a gene. Written as DNA, the CDR3 is TGTGCCAGTAGTCCGGGACTAGCGGGAGCCGGGGAGCTGTTTTTT. Amino acid sequence: CASSPGLAGAGELFF. The full variable domain, in which reference TRBV19 and TRBJ2-2 provide the parts outside the CDR3, is DGGITQSPKYLFRKEGQNVTLSCEQNLNHDAMYWYRQDPGQGLRLIYYSQIVNDFQKGDIAEGYSVSREKKESFPLTVTSAQKNPTAFYLCASSPGLAGAGELFFGEGSRLTVL.

This sequence joins TRBV28 and TRBJ1-6; no reliable D call. The V end lost 7 bases, the J end lost 4 bases, and 8 bases lay between the germline ends. Germline assignment: CDR1 MDHEN and CDR2 SYDVKM. The CDR3 loop spans 13 amino acids. The CDR3: CASTGLYNSPLHF. The CDR3 nucleotides read TGTGCCAGCACAGGCCTATATAATTCACCCCTCCACTTT.

V is TRBV5-4 and J is TRBJ2-2, with 13 bases matching TRBD2. This CDR3 is built from 16 residues. The V gene end was trimmed by 5 bases and the J gene end by 7 bases; junction bases not matched to a gene: 8. The germline V gene has CDR1 SGHNT and CDR2 YYREEE (reference sequence). The CDR3 DNA reads as TGTGCCAGCAGGGCTGGACTAGCGGGAGACGGCGGGGAGCTGTTTTTT. This encodes CASRAGLAGDGGELFF.

This chain links TRBV19 with TRBJ1-1, with D uncertain. V was cut by 3 bases and J by 5 bases, with 16 bases left in between. This CDR3 contains 15 residues. In germline, CDR1 is LNHDA, CDR2 SQIVND (reference sequence). The CDR3 loop reads CASSIPRQALTEAFF. The CDR3 nucleotides read TGTGCCAGTAGTATCCCTCGACAAGCCCTTACTGAAGCTTTCTTT.

CDR3 in DNA: TGTGCCACCAGTGACGGGAGCGCAGGACGGGGAAAACTGTTTTTT. As protein: CATSDGSAGRGKLFF. The chain employs TRBV24-1 and TRBJ1-4; D is ambiguous. The CDR3 extends over 15 amino acids. The V gene lost 4 bases and the J gene lost 10 bases, with 18 bases spanning the gap. Per the germline V gene, CDR1 is KGHDR and CDR2 is SFDVKD.

The genes are TRBV5-5 and TRBJ2-2; perhaps TRBD1 as D (6 bases). The V and J ends lost 4 bases and 0 bases respectively, with 13 bases between them. The CDR3 contains 16 residues. The germline gives CDR1 SGHKS, CDR2 YYEKEE (reference sequence). The CDR3: CASSEQGDANTGELFF. DNA of the CDR3: TGTGCCAGCAGCGAACAGGGAGATGCGAACACCGGGGAGCTGTTTTTT.

The genes are TRBV7-9 and TRBJ2-7; 14 nucleotides match TRBD2. The V gene's germline CDR1 is SEHNR and CDR2 FQNEAQ (reference sequence). The CDR3 runs to 15 residues. The J segment lost 3 bases and the V segment lost 5 bases, leaving 3 bases of the junction unmatched. The chain's CDR3 is CASSTGTSGSYEQYF. CDR3 DNA sequence: TGTGCCAGCAGCACCGGGACTAGCGGGAGCTACGAGCAGTACTTC.

The chain employs TRBV7-9 and TRBJ2-7; D gene ambiguous. The CDR3 consists of 15 residues. CDR1 and CDR2 from the germline V gene are SEHNR and FQNEAQ (reference sequence). V lost 1 base, J lost 1 base, and 11 bases lay in between. As DNA, the CDR3 is TGTGCCAGCAGCTTAGTCCCCCCGGGTTCCTACGAGCAGTACGTC. This translates into CASSLVPPGSYEQYV.

The chain carries TRBV27 and TRBJ1-3; no firm D call. The V end was cut by 0 bases, the J end by 0 bases, with 12 bases between. Germline values: CDR1 MNHEY, CDR2 SMNVEV (reference sequence). The CDR3 runs 17 residues. The CDR3: CASSLSPNPSSGNTIYF. The CDR3 nucleotides read TGTGCCAGCAGTTTATCCCCCAACCCTAGCTCTGGAAACACCATATATTTT.

The chain couples TRBV5-1 to TRBJ2-2; D is perhaps TRBD2 (5 bases). The ends were cut back, 2 bases at V and 3 bases at J, with 8 bases in the middle. The CDR3 length is 14 residues. The germline CDR1 and CDR2 sequences are SGHRS and YFSETQ. As DNA, the CDR3 is TGCGCCAGCAGCTTTGTGGGAGACACCGGGGAGCTGTTTTTT. It codes for CASSFVGDTGELFF.